This T cell receptor (beta chain) was sequenced in a study of spatial heterogeneity in lung cancer. The time point here: sample taken at primary tumor resection. This clonotype was seen at least ten times. V lost 5 bases and J lost 3, with 16 bases in between. Per the germline V gene, CDR1 is PRHDT and CDR2 is FYEKMQ (reference sequence). The CDR3 runs to 16 residues. Unique molecular identifiers tagged every individual TCR cDNA molecule. Each CDR3 protein gets one entry after TCRdb re-called the 5' RACE reads with MiXCR. The table shows 23,000 or so distinct CDR3 sequences, with approximately 4.8% occurring only once.

The sequencing here drew on PBMCs, taken at surgery. The TCR sequence derives from a male donor with early-stage non-small cell lung cancer. The chain is built from TRBV13 and TRBJ1-4; maybe TRBD1 (5 bases). CDR3 bases: TGTGCCAGCAGCCCTCGCGGCAGGGCCGCTAATGAAAAACTGTTTTTT. Translating gives CASSPRGRAANEKLFF.